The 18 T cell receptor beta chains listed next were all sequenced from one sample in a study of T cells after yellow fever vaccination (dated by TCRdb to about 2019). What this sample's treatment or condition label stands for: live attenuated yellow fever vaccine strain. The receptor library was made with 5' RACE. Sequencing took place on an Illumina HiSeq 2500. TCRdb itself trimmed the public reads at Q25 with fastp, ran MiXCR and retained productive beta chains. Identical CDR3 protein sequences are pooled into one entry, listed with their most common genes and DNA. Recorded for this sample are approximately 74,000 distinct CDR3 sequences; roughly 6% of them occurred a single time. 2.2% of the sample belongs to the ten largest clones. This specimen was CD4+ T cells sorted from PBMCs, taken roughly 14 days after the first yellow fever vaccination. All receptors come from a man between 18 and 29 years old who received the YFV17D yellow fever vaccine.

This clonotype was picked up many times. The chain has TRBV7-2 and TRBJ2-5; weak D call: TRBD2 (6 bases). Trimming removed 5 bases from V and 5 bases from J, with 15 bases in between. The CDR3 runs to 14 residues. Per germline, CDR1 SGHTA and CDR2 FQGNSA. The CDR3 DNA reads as TGTGCCAGCAGCAAGGGACTCATAGGGGAGACCCAGTACTTC. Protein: CASSKGLIGETQYF.

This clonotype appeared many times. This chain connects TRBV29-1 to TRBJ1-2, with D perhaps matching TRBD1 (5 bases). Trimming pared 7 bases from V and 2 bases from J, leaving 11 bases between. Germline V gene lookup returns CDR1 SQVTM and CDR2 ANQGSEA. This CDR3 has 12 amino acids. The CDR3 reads CSAGTENYGYTF. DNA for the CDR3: TGCAGCGCCGGGACGGAAAACTATGGCTACACCTTC.

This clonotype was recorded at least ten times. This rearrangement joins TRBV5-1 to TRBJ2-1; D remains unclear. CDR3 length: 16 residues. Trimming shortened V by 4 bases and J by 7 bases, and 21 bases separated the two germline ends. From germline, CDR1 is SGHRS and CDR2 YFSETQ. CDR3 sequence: CASSLLRITLGNEQFF. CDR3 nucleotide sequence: TGCGCCAGCAGCCTTCTCAGGATTACCCTAGGGAATGAGCAGTTCTTC.

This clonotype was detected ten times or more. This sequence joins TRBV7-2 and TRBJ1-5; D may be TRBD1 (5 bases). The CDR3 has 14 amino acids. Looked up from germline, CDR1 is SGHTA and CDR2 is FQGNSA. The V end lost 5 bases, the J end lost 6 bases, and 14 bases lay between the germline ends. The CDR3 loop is CASSHGGESQPQHF. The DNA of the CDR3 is TGTGCCAGCAGCCACGGGGGGGAAAGTCAGCCCCAGCATTTT.

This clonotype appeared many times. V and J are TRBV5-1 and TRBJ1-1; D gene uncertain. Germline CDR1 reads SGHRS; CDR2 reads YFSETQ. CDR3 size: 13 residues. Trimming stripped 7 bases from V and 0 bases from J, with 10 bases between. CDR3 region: CASYSGMNTEAFF. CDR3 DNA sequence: TGCGCCAGCTATTCGGGGATGAACACTGAAGCTTTCTTT.

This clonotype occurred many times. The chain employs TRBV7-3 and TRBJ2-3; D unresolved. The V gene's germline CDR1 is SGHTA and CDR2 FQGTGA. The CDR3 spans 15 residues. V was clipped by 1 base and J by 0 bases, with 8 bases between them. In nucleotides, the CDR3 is TGTGCCAGCAGCTTAATAGCTTCTAGCACAGATACGCAGTATTTT. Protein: CASSLIASSTDTQYF.

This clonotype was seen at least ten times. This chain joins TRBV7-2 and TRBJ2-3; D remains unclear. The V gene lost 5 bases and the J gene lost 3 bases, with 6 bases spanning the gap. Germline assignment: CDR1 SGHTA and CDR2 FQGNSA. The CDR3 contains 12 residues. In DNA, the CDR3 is TGTGCCAGCAGCCCCCAAACAGATACGCAGTATTTT. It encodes CASSPQTDTQYF.

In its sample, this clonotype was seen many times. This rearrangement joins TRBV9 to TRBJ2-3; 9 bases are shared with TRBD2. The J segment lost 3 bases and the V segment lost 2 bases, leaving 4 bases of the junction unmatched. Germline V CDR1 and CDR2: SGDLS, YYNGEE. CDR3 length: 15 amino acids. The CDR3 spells CASSVERGVTDTQYF. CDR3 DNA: TGTGCCAGCAGCGTCGAGCGGGGGGTTACAGATACGCAGTATTTT.

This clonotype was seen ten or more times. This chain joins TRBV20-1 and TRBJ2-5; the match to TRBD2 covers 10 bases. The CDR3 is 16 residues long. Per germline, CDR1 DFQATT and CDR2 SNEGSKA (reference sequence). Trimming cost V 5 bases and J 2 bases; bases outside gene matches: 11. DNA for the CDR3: TGCAGTGCTCGCGAGGCTAGCGGGGGACTTCAAGAGACCCAGTACTTC. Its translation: CSAREASGGLQETQYF.

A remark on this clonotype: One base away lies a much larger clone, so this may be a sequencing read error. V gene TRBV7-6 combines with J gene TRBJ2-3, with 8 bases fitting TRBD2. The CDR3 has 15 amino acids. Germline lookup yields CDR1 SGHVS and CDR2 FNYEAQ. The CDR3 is CAGSLAGTRGDTQYF. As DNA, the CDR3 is TGTGCCGGCAGCTTAGCCGGGACTAGAGGGGATACGCAGTATTTT.

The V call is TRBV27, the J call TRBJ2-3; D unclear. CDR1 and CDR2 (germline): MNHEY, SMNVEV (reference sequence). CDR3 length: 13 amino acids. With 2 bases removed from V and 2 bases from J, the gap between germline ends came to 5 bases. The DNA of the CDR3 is TGTGCCAGCAGTTTAGGGGACACAGATACGCAGTATTTT. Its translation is CASSLGDTDTQYF.

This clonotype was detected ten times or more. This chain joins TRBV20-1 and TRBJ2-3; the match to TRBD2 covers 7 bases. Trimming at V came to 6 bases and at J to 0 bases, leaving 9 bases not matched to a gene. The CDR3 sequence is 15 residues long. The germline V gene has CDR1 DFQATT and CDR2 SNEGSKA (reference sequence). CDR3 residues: CSARLARRSTDTQYF. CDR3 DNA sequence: TGCAGTGCAAGACTAGCCAGGCGGAGCACAGATACGCAGTATTTT.

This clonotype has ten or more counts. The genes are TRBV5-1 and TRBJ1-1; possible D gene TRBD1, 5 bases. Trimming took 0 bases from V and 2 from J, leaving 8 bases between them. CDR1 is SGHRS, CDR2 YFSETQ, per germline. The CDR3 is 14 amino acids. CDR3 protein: CASSLDRSNTEAFF. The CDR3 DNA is TGCGCCAGCAGCTTGGACAGGTCTAACACTGAAGCTTTCTTT.

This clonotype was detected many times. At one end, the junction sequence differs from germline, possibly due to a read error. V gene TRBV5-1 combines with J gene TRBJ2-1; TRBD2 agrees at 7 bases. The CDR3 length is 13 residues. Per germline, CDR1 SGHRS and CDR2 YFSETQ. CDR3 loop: CASSPGGGELVIF. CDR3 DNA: TGCGCCAGCAGCCCGGGGGGTGGGGAATTGGTAATCTTC.

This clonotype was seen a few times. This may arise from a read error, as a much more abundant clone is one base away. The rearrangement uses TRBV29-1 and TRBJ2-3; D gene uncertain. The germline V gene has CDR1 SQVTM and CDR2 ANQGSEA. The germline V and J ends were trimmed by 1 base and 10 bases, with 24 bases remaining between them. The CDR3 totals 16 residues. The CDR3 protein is CSVEVRRRASSDPQYF. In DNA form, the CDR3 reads TGCAGCGTTGAAGTCAGAAGAAGGGCCTCAAGTGACCCGCAGTATTTT.

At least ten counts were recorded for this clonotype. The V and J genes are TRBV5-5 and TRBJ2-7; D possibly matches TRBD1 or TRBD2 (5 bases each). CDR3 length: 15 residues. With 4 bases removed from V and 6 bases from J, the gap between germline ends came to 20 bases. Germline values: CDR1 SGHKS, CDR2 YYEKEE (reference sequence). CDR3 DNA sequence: TGTGCCAGCAGCCACCGGGACCCCCCGTCGGGCGAGCAGTACTTC. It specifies CASSHRDPPSGEQYF.

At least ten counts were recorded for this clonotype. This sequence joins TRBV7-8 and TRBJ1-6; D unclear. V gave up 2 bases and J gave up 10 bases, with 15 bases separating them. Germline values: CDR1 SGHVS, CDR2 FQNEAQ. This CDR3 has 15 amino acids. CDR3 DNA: TGTGCCAGCAGCTTATTCACCCCCCCTAGCTCACCCCTCCACTTT. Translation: CASSLFTPPSSPLHF. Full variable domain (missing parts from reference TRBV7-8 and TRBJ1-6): GAGVSQSPRYKVAKRGQDVALRCDPISGHVSLFWYQQALGQGPEFLTYFQNEAQLDKSGLPSDRFFAERPEGSVSTLKIQRTQQEDSAVYLCASSLFTPPSSPLHFGNGTRLTVT.

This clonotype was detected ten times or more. The CDR3 coding sequence is TGCAGTGCTAGTGGAGGGACAGGGGGCGTATCTCAAGAGACCCAGTACTTC. Amino acid sequence: CSASGGTGGVSQETQYF. The V gene is TRBV20-1, the J gene TRBJ2-5, with 12 nucleotides matching TRBD1. Germline V lookup: CDR1 DFQATT, CDR2 SNEGSKA (reference sequence). CDR3 length equals 17 residues. Unmatched junction bases numbered 10, after V lost 3 bases and J lost 2 bases.